A single sample gave rise to the 27 T cell receptor beta chains below, sequenced in a study of blood T cell repertoires in COVID-19. Libraries were prepared by immunoSEQ multiplex PCR; TCRdb keeps only in-frame clonotypes and omits some of them. The profile shows about 350,000 clones, approximately 88% of them singletons. The sequencing input was peripheral blood. The receptors were sampled from a man younger than 45 with COVID-19, enrolled during active disease.

J is TRBJ2-1 and V is TRBV4-3; D uncertain. The length of the CDR3 is 16 residues. Germline V gene sequence: CDR1 LGHNA, CDR2 YSLEER. V shed 0 bases and J shed 0 bases, with 9 bases lying between them. The CDR3 DNA reads as TGCGCCAGCAGCCAAGAAGGAGCCCGCTCCTACAATGAGCAGTTCTTC. Its protein is CASSQEGARSYNEQFF.

The chain employs TRBV6-5 and TRBJ1-4, with TRBD1 matching 8 bases. The CDR3 contains 15 residues. V lost 6 bases and J lost 10; bases outside the gene matches: 13. CDR1 and CDR2 from the germline V gene are MNHEY and SVGAGI. DNA of the CDR3: TGTGCCAGCAGCCCATCCCAGGGGGCGAGGGTAAAACTGTTTTTT. The encoded protein is CASSPSQGARVKLFF.

The CDR3 DNA is TGCGCCAGCAGCCAAGGGGACGGGGGGGCCATAGGCACAGATACGCAGTATTTT. As protein: CASSQGDGGAIGTDTQYF. V gene TRBV4-3 combines with J gene TRBJ2-3, with TRBD2 matching 8 bases. V shed 1 base, J shed 1 base, and the junction held 10 bases outside the gene matches. CDR1 and CDR2 (germline): LGHNA, YSLEER. The CDR3 covers 18 residues.

V is TRBV29-1 and J is TRBJ2-1, with D possibly being TRBD2 (6 bases). This CDR3 has 15 residues. V lost 0 bases and J 6 bases, leaving 15 bases between the germline ends. Germline values: CDR1 SQVTM, CDR2 ANQGSEA. CDR3 loop: CSVEDKGTYRNEQFF. The CDR3 DNA is TGCAGCGTTGAAGATAAGGGGACTTATCGCAATGAGCAGTTCTTC.

The rearrangement joins TRBV9 to TRBJ1-2; TRBD1 matches 7 bases. J lost 2 bases, V lost 0 bases, and 7 bases had no gene match. The CDR3 has 16 amino acids. Germline V gene sequence: CDR1 SGDLS, CDR2 YYNGEE. The CDR3 is CASSVEFTGANYGYTF. CDR3 nucleotide sequence: TGTGCCAGCAGCGTAGAATTCACAGGGGCGAACTATGGCTACACCTTC. Looking up the rest from reference TRBV9 and TRBJ1-2 gives the full variable domain: DSGVTQTPKHLITATGQRVTLRCSPRSGDLSVYWYQQSLDQGLQFLIQYYNGEERAKGNILERFSAQQFPDLHSELNLSSLELGDSALYFCASSVEFTGANYGYTFGSGTRLTVV.

CDR3: CASSDPWENQPGDTGELFF. In DNA form, the CDR3 reads TGTGCCAGCAGTGATCCTTGGGAGAATCAGCCAGGGGATACCGGGGAGCTGTTTTTT. The J gene is TRBJ2-2, the V gene TRBV6-1; perhaps TRBD1 as D (6 bases). Trimming stripped 3 bases from V and 5 bases from J, with 25 bases between. Germline CDR1 reads MNHNS; CDR2 reads SASEGT. This CDR3 spans 19 amino acids.

The chain carries TRBV7-2 and TRBJ2-3, with TRBD2 matching over 12 bases. CDR1 is SGHTA and CDR2 is FQGNSA in the germline V gene. The CDR3 extends over 16 amino acids. V was clipped by 2 bases and J by 8 bases; unmatched bases: 8. CDR3 loop: CASSLRLAGVIGTQYF. The CDR3 nucleotides are TGTGCCAGCAGCTTAAGACTAGCGGGAGTCATCGGTACGCAGTATTTT. Full variable domain (missing parts from reference TRBV7-2 and TRBJ2-3): GAGVSQSPSNKVTEKGKDVELRCDPISGHTALYWYRQSLGQGLEFLIYFQGNSAPDKSGLPSDRFSAERTGGSVSTLTIQRTQQEDSAVYLCASSLRLAGVIGTQYFGPGTRLTVL.

The chain recombines TRBV2 with TRBJ2-5, with D maybe TRBD2 (6 bases). CDR3 length: 15 residues. The germline CDR1 and CDR2 sequences are SNHLY and FYNNEI. The germline V and J ends were trimmed by 3 bases and 1 base, with 12 bases remaining between them. CDR3 bases: TGTGCCAGCAGTGATGTTGGAGGGCCCCAAGAGACCCAGTACTTC. This gives the protein CASSDVGGPQETQYF. Variable domain in full (rest from reference TRBV2 and TRBJ2-5): EPEVTQTPSHQVTQMGQEVILRCVPISNHLYFYWYRQILGQKVEFLVSFYNNEISEKSEIFDDQFSVERPDGSNFTLKIRSTKLEDSAMYFCASSDVGGPQETQYFGPGTRLLVL.

This clone came up once. This chain uses TRBV29-1 with TRBJ2-7; 12 positions agree with TRBD2. J gave up 2 bases and V 4 bases, and 9 bases lay outside the gene matches. From germline, CDR1 is SQVTM and CDR2 ANQGSEA. The CDR3 is 16 amino acids. The CDR3 DNA reads as TGCAGCGTTGGGTCCAGGACTAGCGGGGCCACCTACGAGCAGTACTTC. Translating it yields CSVGSRTSGATYEQYF.

CDR3 residues: CASSQDPGRTNQPQHF. The CDR3 DNA reads as TGTGCCAGCAGCCAAGATCCGGGGAGGACTAATCAGCCCCAGCATTTT. The V gene is TRBV4-2, the J gene TRBJ1-5, with no clear D. The V end lost 0 bases, the J end lost 4 bases, and 13 bases lay between the germline ends. This CDR3 has 16 amino acids. CDR1 is LGHNA and CDR2 is YNFKEQ in the germline V gene.

This clone was observed a single time. The V and J genes are TRBV29-1 and TRBJ1-4; tentative D call: TRBD1 (5 bases). Germline assignment: CDR1 SQVTM and CDR2 ANQGSEA. V dropped 7 bases and J dropped 2 bases, with 17 bases sitting between them. The CDR3 has 15 amino acids. Written as DNA, the CDR3 is TGCAGCGCTAGGGCCGGGGGAGACACTAATGAAAAACTGTTTTTT. Encoded protein: CSARAGGDTNEKLFF.

The CDR3 DNA reads as TGCAGCACCACTCCCGTTGACTGGAGCACAGATACGCAGTATTTT. This codes for CSTTPVDWSTDTQYF. The chain has TRBV29-1 and TRBJ2-3; no definite D call. Looked up from germline, CDR1 is SQVTM and CDR2 is ANQGSEA. The CDR3 sequence is 15 residues long. Trimming took 8 bases from V and 0 from J, leaving 18 bases between them.

The chain has TRBV24-1 and TRBJ2-2, with 7 positions matching TRBD1. This CDR3 region has 19 residues. V shed 4 bases and J 0 bases; nucleotides not matched to a gene: 13. Germline assignment: CDR1 KGHDR and CDR2 SFDVKD. For the CDR3, the DNA is TGTGCCACCAGTGAATTATACCTGGGACAGACATCGAACACCGGGGAGCTGTTTTTT. Translated: CATSELYLGQTSNTGELFF.

J is TRBJ2-7 and V is TRBV30; D might be TRBD1 (6 bases). CDR1 and CDR2 from the germline V gene are GTSNPN and SVGIG (reference sequence). The V end was cut by 0 bases, the J end by 6 bases, with 15 bases between. The CDR3 contains 14 residues. CDR3 loop: CAWSVGGSGIEQYF. The CDR3 DNA is TGTGCCTGGAGTGTAGGGGGATCGGGAATCGAGCAGTACTTC.

The chain is built from TRBV7-9 and TRBJ2-1; 8 bases are a match to TRBD2. CDR1 and CDR2 (germline): SEHNR, FQNEAQ (reference sequence). CDR3 length: 15 residues. V lost 5 bases, J lost 8 bases, and 11 bases stayed unmatched. This CDR3 is CASSLQPGLVYEQFF. The DNA of the CDR3 is TGTGCCAGCAGCCTACAACCGGGACTAGTTTATGAGCAGTTCTTC.

The chain is built from TRBV5-4 and TRBJ1-1; 11 nucleotides match TRBD1. V trimming: 3 bases; J trimming: 5 bases; junction bases outside the gene matches: 6. The CDR3 loop spans 15 amino acids. Looked up from germline, CDR1 is SGHNT and CDR2 is YYREEE (reference sequence). CDR3 nucleotide sequence: TGTGCCAGCAGCTCAATCCGGGACAGGGGGACTGAAGCTTTCTTT. Encoded protein: CASSSIRDRGTEAFF.

The V and J genes are TRBV5-1 and TRBJ2-2, with 7 bases lining up with TRBD2. This CDR3 has 15 residues. V lost 5 bases to trimming and J lost 9 bases; unmatched junction nucleotides: 13. The germline gives CDR1 SGHRS, CDR2 YFSETQ. The CDR3 region is CASRRSGTNERELFF. For the CDR3, the DNA is TGCGCCAGCAGACGATCCGGGACTAACGAGCGGGAGCTGTTTTTT.

The CDR3 spells CASSLAVTAYEQYF. As DNA, the CDR3 is TGTGCCAGCAGCTTAGCCGTCACGGCCTACGAGCAGTACTTC. The chain is built from TRBV7-6 and TRBJ2-7; D remains unclear. The germline V and J ends were trimmed by 0 bases and 2 bases, with 8 bases remaining between them. The CDR3 covers 14 residues. The germline CDR1 and CDR2 sequences are SGHVS and FNYEAQ.

The CDR3 sequence: CASSPTGFGEKLFF. CDR3 sequence (DNA): TGTGCCAGCAGCCCGACAGGGTTCGGGGAAAAACTGTTTTTT. The chain carries TRBV7-2 and TRBJ1-4, with 7 bases fitting TRBD1. The germline V gene has CDR1 SGHTA and CDR2 FQGNSA. The CDR3 runs to 14 residues. Trimming at V came to 5 bases and at J to 8 bases, leaving 8 bases not matched to a gene.

This chain links TRBV19 with TRBJ1-2; D remains unclear. This CDR3 comprises 14 residues. V was clipped by 3 bases and J by 5 bases, with 13 bases between them. CDR1 is LNHDA, CDR2 SQIVND, per germline (reference sequence). CDR3 sequence reads: CASSMGGPLYGYTF. The CDR3 nucleotides read TGTGCCAGTAGTATGGGAGGGCCCCTTTATGGCTACACCTTC.

CDR3 coding DNA: TGTGCCAGCAGCTTTGGGCAGGGGGGGAACACCGGGGAGCTGTTTTTT. Protein: CASSFGQGGNTGELFF. The chain has TRBV5-4 and TRBJ2-2; tentative D call: TRBD1 (7 bases). The V gene lost 2 bases and the J gene lost 1 base, with 12 bases spanning the gap. Looked up from germline, CDR1 is SGHNT and CDR2 is YYREEE (reference sequence). The CDR3 loop spans 16 amino acids.

The rearrangement joins TRBV24-1 to TRBJ2-5; 7 bases align to TRBD2. The germline gives CDR1 KGHDR, CDR2 SFDVKD. The CDR3 loop spans 16 amino acids. V lost 2 bases and J lost 4; bases outside the gene matches: 9. Here the CDR3 DNA reads TGTGCCACCAGTGATTCCACTAGCGCAGGAGGAGAGACCCAGTACTTC. This sequence encodes CATSDSTSAGGETQYF.

The gene calls are TRBV29-1 and TRBJ1-2, with D tentatively TRBD1 (6 bases). Per germline, CDR1 SQVTM and CDR2 ANQGSEA. This CDR3 has 12 amino acids. V shed 6 bases and J shed 8 bases, with 16 bases lying between them. CDR3 sequence (DNA): TGCAGCGTCTTTGGACAGTCCCTAGGCTACACCTTC. The encoded protein is CSVFGQSLGYTF.

This clone was recorded once. This chain links TRBV5-6 with TRBJ2-7, with D hard to call. Germline CDR1 is SGHDT and CDR2 is YYEEEE. This CDR3 contains 11 residues. Deletions cut 3 bases from V and 4 bases from J, with 5 bases between. The CDR3 spells CASSYLYEQYF. CDR3 in DNA: TGTGCCAGCAGCTATCTTTACGAGCAGTACTTC.

CDR3 sequence: CASSLTGISEQYF. CDR3 nucleotides: TGTGCCAGCAGTCTTACAGGGATAAGCGAGCAGTACTTC. The chain links TRBV27 to TRBJ2-7, with a weak D call TRBD1 (6 bases). Germline V gene lookup returns CDR1 MNHEY and CDR2 SMNVEV (reference sequence). This CDR3 has 13 amino acids. V was clipped by 5 bases and J by 6 bases, with 14 bases between them.

As regards this clone: The sample carries other DNA sequences with the same CDR3. The rearrangement joins TRBV18 to TRBJ2-7, with 11 bases lining up with TRBD2. The CDR3 runs 15 residues. Trimming at V came to 2 bases and at J to 1 base, leaving 1 base not matched to a gene. CDR1 KGHSH and CDR2 LQKENI come from the germline V gene. The CDR3 loop is CASSPGTSGSYEQYF. The CDR3 DNA reads as TGTGCCAGCTCACCAGGGACTAGCGGATCCTACGAGCAGTACTTC.

The chain joins TRBV4-2 to TRBJ1-1; 7 bases map to TRBD1. Per germline, CDR1 LGHNA and CDR2 YNFKEQ. The CDR3 totals 15 residues. V trimming: 6 bases; J trimming: 3 bases; junction bases outside the gene matches: 10. CDR3 in amino acids: CASSQKAGTDTEAFF. The DNA of the CDR3 is TGTGCCAGCAGTCAAAAAGCCGGGACAGACACTGAAGCTTTCTTT.